The rows below give T cell receptor beta chains drawn from one sample of a study of quantifying T cell responses using KT2 cells. MiXCR, applied by TCRdb to the UMI-ligation and nested PCR reads, yields one record per CDR3 protein. The data show around 56,000 distinct CDR3 sequences, over 9% seen once. Sequencing input: PBMCs spiked with cells of the T cell clone KT2. These receptors all come from a human donor. CDR3s include the opening cysteine and the closing phenylalanine or tryptophan. The D gene is left open where the match is weak. For some rows the clone size is stated as once, few or many, or as a class when expanded; others skip it.

J	D	V	size	length	CDR3	DNA
TRBJ1-1	NA	TRBV11-2	NA	17	CASSLAFRRPENTEAFF	TGTGCCAGCAGCTTAGCCTTCCGACGCCCAGAGAACACTGAAGCTTTCTTT
TRBJ1-1	NA	TRBV29-1	medium-sized	14	CSVLRQETNTEAFF	TGCAGCGTTTTAAGACAGGAGACGAACACTGAAGCTTTCTTT
TRBJ1-4	NA	TRBV3-1	few	13	CASSQVQPEKLFF	TGTGCCAGCAGCCAAGTACAGCCTGAAAAACTGTTTTTT
TRBJ2-7	NA	TRBV27	NA	13	CASSLLGPYEQYF	TGTGCCAGCAGTTTACTGGGGCCCTACGAGCAGTACTTC
TRBJ2-7	TRBD1	TRBV14	NA	16	CASSHPGTGGFYEQYF	TGTGCCAGCAGCCATCCGGGGACAGGGGGCTTCTACGAGCAGTACTTC
TRBJ2-7	NA	TRBV20-1	many	15	CSARVARGGEGEQYF	TGCAGTGCTAGAGTGGCCAGGGGGGGAGAGGGCGAGCAGTACTTC
TRBJ2-7	NA	TRBV27	NA	16	CASSQTSGARGYEQYF	TGTGCCAGCAGCCAAACGTCGGGAGCCCGAGGCTACGAGCAGTACTTC
TRBJ2-5	TRBD1	TRBV5-4	NA	14	CASRRDREVETQYF	TGTGCCAGCAGGAGGGACAGGGAGGTCGAGACCCAGTACTTC
TRBJ2-3	NA	TRBV7-2	few	16	CASSLGDPLEADTQYF	TGTGCCAGCAGCTTAGGAGACCCCCTCGAAGCAGATACGCAGTATTTT
TRBJ1-6	TRBD1	TRBV5-1	few	16	CASSWTGTPYNSPLHF	TGCGCCAGCAGCTGGACAGGGACCCCCTATAATTCACCCCTCCACTTT